These T cell receptor beta chains were read from a single sample in a study of T cell responses to AZD1222 COVID-19 vaccine. Here immunoSEQ multiplex PCR was the method, and the copy in TCRdb shows in-frame clones only, minus some. The table records fewer than 150,000 clones, approximately 80% of them present only once. The specimen was peripheral blood, collected on day 0 of AZD1222 vaccination. These receptors came from an adult in good health. Each CDR3 is given without its conserved first and last residue. Fields, in order: J gene, V gene, clone size, CDR3 protein. Clone size is given for some rows only: seen once, a few or many times, or a class if the clone is expanded.

TRBJ2-7	TRBV19	few	ASRDRVGSYEQY
TRBJ2-7	TRBV7-2	NA	ASSLLKANYEQY
TRBJ2-2	TRBV7-9	once	ASSLEGNTGELF
TRBJ1-6	TRBV4-2	NA	ASSQLQGAPYSPLH
TRBJ2-7	TRBV27	NA	ASSSRYWPDYEQY
TRBJ1-2	TRBV5-8	NA	ASSRTGLGYGYT
TRBJ1-3	TRBV28	NA	ASGISGNTIY
TRBJ1-1	TRBV19	NA	ASSIIVGLQGTMNTEAF
TRBJ2-3	TRBV18	NA	ASSPPTGTDTQY
TRBJ1-1	TRBV6-5	NA	ASRGHAATEAF
TRBJ1-6	TRBV6-5	NA	ASSSTTGGGSPLH
TRBJ2-7	TRBV7-8	NA	ASSLGTPGQY
TRBJ1-1	TRBV28	NA	ASSLNIGTGDTEAF
TRBJ1-1	TRBV5-4	NA	ASSRGGNTEAF
TRBJ1-6	TRBV5-1	NA	ASNGGQGRDSPLH
TRBJ1-1	TRBV5-1	once	ASGQLNTEAF
TRBJ1-5	TRBV28	once	ASSRRSGTGGVNQPQH